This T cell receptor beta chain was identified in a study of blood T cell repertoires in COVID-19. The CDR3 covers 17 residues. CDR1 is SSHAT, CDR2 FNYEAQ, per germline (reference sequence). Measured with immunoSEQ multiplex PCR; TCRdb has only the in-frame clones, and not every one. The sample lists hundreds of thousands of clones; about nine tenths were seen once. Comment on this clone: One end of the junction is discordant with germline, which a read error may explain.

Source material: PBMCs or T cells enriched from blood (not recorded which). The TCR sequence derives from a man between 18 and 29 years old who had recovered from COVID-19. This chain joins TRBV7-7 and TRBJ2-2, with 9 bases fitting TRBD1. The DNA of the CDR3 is TGTGCTAGCAGCCCCGACCTGGGACAGGGAAACGCCGGGGAGCTGTTTTTT. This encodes CASSPDLGQGNAGELFF.